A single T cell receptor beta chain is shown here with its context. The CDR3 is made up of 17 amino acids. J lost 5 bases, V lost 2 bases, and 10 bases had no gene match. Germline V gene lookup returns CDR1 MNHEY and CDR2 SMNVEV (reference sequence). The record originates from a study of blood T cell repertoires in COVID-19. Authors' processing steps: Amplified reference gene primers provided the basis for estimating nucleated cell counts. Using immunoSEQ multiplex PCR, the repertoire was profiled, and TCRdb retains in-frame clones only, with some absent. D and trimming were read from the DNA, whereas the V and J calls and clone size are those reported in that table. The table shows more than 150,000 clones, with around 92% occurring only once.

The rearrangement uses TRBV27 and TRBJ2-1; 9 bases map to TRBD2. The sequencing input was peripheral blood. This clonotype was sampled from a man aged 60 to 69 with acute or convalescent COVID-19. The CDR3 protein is CASSLTGRLADNNEQFF. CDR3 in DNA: TGTGCCAGCAGTTTAACTGGTCGACTAGCGGACAACAATGAGCAGTTCTTC.